Listed below are T cell receptor beta chains from one sample, sequenced in a study of control samples from healthy donors and cancer patients. Sequencing used immunoSEQ multiplex PCR; TCRdb keeps in-frame clones, though not all of them. The repertoire holds roughly 150,000 clones, with around 88% as singletons. The sample comprised blood. The receptors here all came from a man younger than 35 in good health. Both conserved end residues are part of each CDR3. D genes are given only for firm matches. The size of a clone is reported for some rows only, either as once, few or many, or as a class for expanded clones.

TRBV2	once	TRBD2	TRBJ2-3	CASRARTSSDTQYF	TGTGCCAGCAGAGCCAGGACTAGTTCGGATACGCAGTATTTT
TRBV7-9	.	TRBD1	TRBJ2-1	CASSLPWTGEGDEQFF	TGTGCCAGCAGCTTACCCTGGACAGGGGAAGGCGATGAGCAGTTCTTC
TRBV5-6	.	.	TRBJ1-2	CASSFAGAGGYTF	TGTGCCAGCAGCTTTGCGGGGGCCGGGGGCTACACCTTC
TRBV29-1	once	TRBD1	TRBJ1-1	CSVEGTGGMNTEAFF	TGCAGCGTCGAAGGGACAGGGGGCATGAACACTGAAGCTTTCTTT
TRBV3-1/TRBV3-2	.	.	TRBJ2-5	CASSRGSGGQETQYF	TGTGCCAGCAGCCGGGGTTCCGGCGGGCAAGAGACCCAGTACTTC
TRBV29-1	.	.	TRBJ2-3	CSVRNVGRGTDTQYF	TGCAGCGTCCGAAACGTCGGAAGGGGCACAGATACGCAGTATTTT
TRBV18	.	TRBD1	TRBJ1-4	CASSLGQGRNEKLFF	TGTGCCAGCTCCCTCGGACAGGGACGGAATGAAAAACTGTTTTTT
TRBV7-2	.	.	TRBJ1-1	CASSHPPASRNTEAFF	TGTGCCAGCAGCCACCCGCCAGCCAGTAGAAACACTGAAGCTTTCTTT
TRBV9	few	TRBD2	TRBJ2-5	CASSTEEGGLAGQETQYF	TGTGCCAGCAGCACTGAGGAAGGGGGACTAGCGGGCCAAGAGACCCAGTACTTC
TRBV4-1	.	TRBD2	TRBJ2-5	CASSQVSLAGGETQYF	TGCGCCAGCAGCCAAGTGTCACTAGCGGGAGGAGAGACCCAGTACTTC